This entry concerns a single T cell receptor (beta chain). These data are taken from a study of blood T cell repertoires in COVID-19. Study-level information: COVID-19 samples from acute and convalescent phases originated in the United States, Italy and Spain. Sources were T cells, B-cell-depleted T cells, or PBMCs; the material itself was cDNA or gDNA.

Study processing details: The assay estimated nucleated cells by amplifying reference gene primers. Assay used: immunoSEQ multiplex PCR; TCRdb lists only in-frame clones, some missing. V and J calls and clone size are those listed in that table; D and trimming were worked out from the DNA. Of approximately 120,000 clones listed, 85% are singletons. Per germline, CDR1 SGHVS and CDR2 FQNEAQ. V lost 7 bases and J lost 1; bases outside the gene matches: 9. This CDR3 is built from 15 residues. The receptor was isolated from a man at least 80 years old with active or convalescent COVID-19. The chain combines TRBV7-8 with TRBJ2-7, with 8 bases that match TRBD1. The specimen sequenced was peripheral blood. CDR3 loop: CASTRDRIPSYEQYF. The DNA of the CDR3 is TGTGCCAGCACCCGGGACAGGATACCTTCCTACGAGCAGTACTTC.